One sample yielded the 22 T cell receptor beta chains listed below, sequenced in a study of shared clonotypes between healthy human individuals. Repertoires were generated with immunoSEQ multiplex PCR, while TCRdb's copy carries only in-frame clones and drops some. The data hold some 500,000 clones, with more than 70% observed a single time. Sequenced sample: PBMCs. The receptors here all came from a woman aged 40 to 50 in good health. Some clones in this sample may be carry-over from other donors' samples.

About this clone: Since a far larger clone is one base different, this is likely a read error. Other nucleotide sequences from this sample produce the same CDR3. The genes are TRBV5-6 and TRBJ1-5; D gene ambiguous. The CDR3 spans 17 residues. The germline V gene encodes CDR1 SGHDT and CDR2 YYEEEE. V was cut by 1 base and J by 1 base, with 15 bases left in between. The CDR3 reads CASSLYGERSSNQPQHF. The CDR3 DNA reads TGTGCCAGCAGCTTGTACGGGGAGAGGAGCAGCAATCAGCCCCAGCATTTT.

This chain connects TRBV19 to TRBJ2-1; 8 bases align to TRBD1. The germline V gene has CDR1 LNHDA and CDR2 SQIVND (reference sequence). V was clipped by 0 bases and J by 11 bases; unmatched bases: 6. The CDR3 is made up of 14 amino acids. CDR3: CASSIEDRVGQQFF. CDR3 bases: TGTGCCAGTAGTATAGAGGACAGGGTGGGACAGCAGTTCTTC.

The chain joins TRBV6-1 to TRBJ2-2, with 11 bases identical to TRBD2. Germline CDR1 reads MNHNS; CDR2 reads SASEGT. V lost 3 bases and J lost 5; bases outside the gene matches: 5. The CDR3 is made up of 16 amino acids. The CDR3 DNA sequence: TGTGCCAGCAGTGATATTAGCGGGAGGGGTACCGGGGAGCTGTTTTTT. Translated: CASSDISGRGTGELFF.

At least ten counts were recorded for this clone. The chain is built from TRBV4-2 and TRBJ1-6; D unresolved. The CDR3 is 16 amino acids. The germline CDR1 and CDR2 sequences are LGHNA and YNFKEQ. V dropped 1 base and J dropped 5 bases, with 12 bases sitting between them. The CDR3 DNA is TGTGCCAGCAGCCAAGCCCGCGCCTCAAATAATTCACCCCTCCACTTT. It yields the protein CASSQARASNNSPLHF.

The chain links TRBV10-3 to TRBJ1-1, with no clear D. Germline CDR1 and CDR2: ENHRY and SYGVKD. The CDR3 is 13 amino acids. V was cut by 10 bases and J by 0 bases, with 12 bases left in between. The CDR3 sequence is CATTELLNTEAFF. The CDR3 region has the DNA TGTGCCACCACAGAGTTACTGAACACTGAAGCTTTCTTT.

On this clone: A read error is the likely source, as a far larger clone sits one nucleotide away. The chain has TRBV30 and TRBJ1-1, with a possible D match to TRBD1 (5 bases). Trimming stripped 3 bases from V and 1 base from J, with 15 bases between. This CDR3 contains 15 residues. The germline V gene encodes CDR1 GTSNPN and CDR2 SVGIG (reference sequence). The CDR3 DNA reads TGTGCCTGGAGCCTTAGACAGAAAAAGAACACTGAAGCTTTCTTT. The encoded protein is CAWSLRQKKNTEAFF.

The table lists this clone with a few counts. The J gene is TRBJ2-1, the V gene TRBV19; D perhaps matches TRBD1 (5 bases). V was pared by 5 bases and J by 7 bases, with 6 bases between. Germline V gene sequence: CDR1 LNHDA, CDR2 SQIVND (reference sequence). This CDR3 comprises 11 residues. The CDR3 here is CASSQGNEQFF. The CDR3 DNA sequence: TGTGCCAGTAGTCAGGGAAATGAGCAGTTCTTC.

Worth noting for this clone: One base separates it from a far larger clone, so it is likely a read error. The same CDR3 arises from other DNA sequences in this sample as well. CDR3 sequence (DNA): TGTGCCAGCAGCTGGACTCGGGCAAACACCATATATTTT. This sequence encodes CASSWTRANTIYF. The chain has TRBV28 and TRBJ1-3; D is ambiguous. V was clipped by 6 bases and J by 6 bases, with 12 bases between them. The CDR3 is 13 residues long. Per the germline V gene, CDR1 is MDHEN and CDR2 is SYDVKM.

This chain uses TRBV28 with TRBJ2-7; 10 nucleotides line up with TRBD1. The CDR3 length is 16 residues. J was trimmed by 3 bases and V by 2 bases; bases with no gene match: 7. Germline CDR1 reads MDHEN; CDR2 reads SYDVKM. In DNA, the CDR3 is TGTGCCAGCAGTTTACGAGGGGACAGGGGTCGCTACGAGCAGTACTTC. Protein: CASSLRGDRGRYEQYF.

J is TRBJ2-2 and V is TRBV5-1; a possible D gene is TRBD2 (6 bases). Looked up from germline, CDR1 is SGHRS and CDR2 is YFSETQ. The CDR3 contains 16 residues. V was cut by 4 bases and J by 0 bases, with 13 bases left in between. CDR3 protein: CASSKEGIPNTGELFF. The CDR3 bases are TGCGCCAGCAGCAAGGAGGGGATACCGAACACCGGGGAGCTGTTTTTT.

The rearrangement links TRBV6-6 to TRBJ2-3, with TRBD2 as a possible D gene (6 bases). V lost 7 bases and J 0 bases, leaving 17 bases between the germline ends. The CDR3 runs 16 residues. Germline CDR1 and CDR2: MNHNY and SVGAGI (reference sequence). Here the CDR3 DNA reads TGTGCCAGCAAGAAACGGGACTCGCCTAGCACAGATACGCAGTATTTT. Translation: CASKKRDSPSTDTQYF.

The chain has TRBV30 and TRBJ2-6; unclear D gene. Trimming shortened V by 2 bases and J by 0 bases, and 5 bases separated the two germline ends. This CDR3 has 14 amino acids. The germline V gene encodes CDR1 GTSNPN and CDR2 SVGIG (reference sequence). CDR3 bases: TGTGCCTGGAGTAAGGTCTCTGGGGCCAACGTCCTGACTTTC. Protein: CAWSKVSGANVLTF.

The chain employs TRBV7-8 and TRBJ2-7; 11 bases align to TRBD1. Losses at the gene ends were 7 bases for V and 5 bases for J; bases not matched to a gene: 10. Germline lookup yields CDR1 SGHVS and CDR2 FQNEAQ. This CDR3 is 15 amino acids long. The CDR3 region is CASKAGTGGAHEQYF. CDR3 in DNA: TGTGCCAGCAAAGCCGGGACAGGGGGGGCCCACGAGCAGTACTTC.

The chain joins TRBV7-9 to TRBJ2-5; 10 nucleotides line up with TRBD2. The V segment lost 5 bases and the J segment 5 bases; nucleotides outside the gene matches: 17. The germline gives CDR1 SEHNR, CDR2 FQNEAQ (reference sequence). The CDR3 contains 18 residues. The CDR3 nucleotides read TGTGCCAGCAGCCATGACGGACTAGCGGCACGTTACCGGGAGACCCAGTACTTC. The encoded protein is CASSHDGLAARYRETQYF.

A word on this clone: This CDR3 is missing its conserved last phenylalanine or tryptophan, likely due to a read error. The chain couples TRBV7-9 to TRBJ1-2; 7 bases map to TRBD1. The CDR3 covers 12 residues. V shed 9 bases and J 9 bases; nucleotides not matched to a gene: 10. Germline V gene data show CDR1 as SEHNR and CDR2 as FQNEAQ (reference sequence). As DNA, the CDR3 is TGTGCCAGTAGCGTCGGACAGGCTAGCTACACCCTC. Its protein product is CASSVGQASYTL.

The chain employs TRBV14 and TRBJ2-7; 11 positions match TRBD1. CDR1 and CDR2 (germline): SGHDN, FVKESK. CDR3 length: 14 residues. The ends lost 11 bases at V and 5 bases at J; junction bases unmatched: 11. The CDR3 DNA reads TGTGCCTATCCGGGACAGGGGGACCTTGACGAGCAGTACTTC. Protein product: CAYPGQGDLDEQYF.

DNA of the CDR3: TGCGCCAGCAGCTTATCCGGGACTAGCGGGACCTGGGGACGTCGCACAGATACGCAGTATTTT. This encodes CASSLSGTSGTWGRRTDTQYF. The chain joins TRBV5-1 to TRBJ2-3, with 13 positions matching TRBD2. Germline V gives CDR1 SGHRS, CDR2 YFSETQ. This CDR3 has 21 amino acids. V lost 2 bases and J lost 1; bases outside the gene matches: 16. Filled out from reference TRBV5-1 and TRBJ2-3, the complete variable domain reads KAGVTQTPRYLIKTRGQQVTLSCSPISGHRSVSWYQQTPGQGLQFLFEYFSETQRNKGNFPGRFSGRQFSNSRSEMNVSTLELGDSALYLCASSLSGTSGTWGRRTDTQYFGPGTRLTVL.

For the CDR3, the DNA is TGTGCCAGCAGTCCGGGGGGGGCTGCGGGAAACACCATATATTTT. Translation gives CASSPGGAAGNTIYF. The rearrangement uses TRBV28 and TRBJ1-3; maybe TRBD1 (6 bases). Trimming took off 5 bases at V and 4 bases at J, with 15 bases between the two ends. Germline assignment: CDR1 MDHEN and CDR2 SYDVKM. This CDR3 is built from 15 residues.

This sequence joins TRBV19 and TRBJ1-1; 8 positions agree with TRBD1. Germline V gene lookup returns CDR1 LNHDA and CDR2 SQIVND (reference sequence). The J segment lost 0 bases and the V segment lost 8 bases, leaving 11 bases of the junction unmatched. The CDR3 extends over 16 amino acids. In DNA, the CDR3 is TGTGCCAGTTCCGGACAGGGTCTACCCATGAACACTGAAGCTTTCTTT. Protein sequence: CASSGQGLPMNTEAFF.

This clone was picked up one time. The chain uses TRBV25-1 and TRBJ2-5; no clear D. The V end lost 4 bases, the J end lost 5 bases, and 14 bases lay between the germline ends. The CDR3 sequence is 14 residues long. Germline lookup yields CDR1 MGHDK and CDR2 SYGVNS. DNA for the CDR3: TGTGCCAGCAGTGCCAGGACGGCCGGCGAGACCCAGTACTTC. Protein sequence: CASSARTAGETQYF.

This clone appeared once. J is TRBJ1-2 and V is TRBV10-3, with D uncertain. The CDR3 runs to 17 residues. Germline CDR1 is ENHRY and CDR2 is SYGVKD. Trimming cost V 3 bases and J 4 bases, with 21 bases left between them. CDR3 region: CAISDRARTTLSYGYTF. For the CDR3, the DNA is TGTGCCATCAGTGACCGGGCCCGGACCACTCTCTCCTATGGCTACACCTTC.

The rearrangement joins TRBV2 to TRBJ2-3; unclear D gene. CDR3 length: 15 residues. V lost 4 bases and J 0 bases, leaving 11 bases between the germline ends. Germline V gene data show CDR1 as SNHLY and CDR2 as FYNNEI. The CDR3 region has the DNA TGTGCCAGCAGTGTCAGGAGCACTAGCACAGATACGCAGTATTTT. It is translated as CASSVRSTSTDTQYF.